This T cell receptor beta chain is drawn from a study of T cell changes during pregnancy in multiple sclerosis (dated by TCRdb to the late 2010s). At the level of the whole study: The study looked at changes in the T cell repertoire across pregnancy in women with multiple sclerosis.

V lost 5 bases and J lost 5 bases; the stretch between them is 10 bases long. The CDR3 numbers 12 residues from cysteine through phenylalanine. The sequence is cut down to CDR3 DNA, 36 bases in frame from base 1. CDR1 and CDR2 were assigned from the germline V gene as SGHDT and YYEEEE. To prepare the library, the immunoSEQ multiplex PCR assay was applied. Here the immuneACCESS table is served through TCRdb, limited to in-frame sequences with V and J called. Missing clones are a known gap in these copies; in checked studies unresolved V genes cover under half, and the rest lacks a known reason. This sample gives around 74,000 clones in total; approximately 86% of them show up just once. The ten largest account for less than 4% of the sample. Notes on this clone: Its antigen target is currently unknown. No much larger clone exists at a distance of one base, and base qualities are not known.

This receptor was obtained from a female donor with multiple sclerosis, enrolled in a pregnancy study. The starting material was peripheral blood, obtained before pregnancy. In this chain, TRBV5-6 is recombined with TRBJ2-5; TRBD1 is a possible D gene, resting on 5 matching bases. In nucleotide form, the sequence is TGTGCCAGCAGGCGACAGTGGGAGACCCAGTACTTC. Its protein is CASRRQWETQYF.